This TCR beta chain emerged from a study of monozygotic twins with inflammatory bowel disease. Blood, about 2.5 ml, was drawn per donor. TCR libraries were prepared from 3,000 to 4,500 ng total RNA each. TCRdb reanalyzed the 5' RACE reads and collapses them to one entry per CDR3 protein, without DNA. This sample's table has under 150,000 distinct CDR3 sequences. Per germline, CDR1 SGHVS and CDR2 FNYEAQ. The length of the CDR3 is 14 residues. This clonotype was obtained from a human donor with ulcerative colitis or Crohn's disease, or a healthy co-twin of an affected twin (not recorded which). The source material was blood. This chain connects TRBV7-6 to TRBJ2-5; TCRdb reports TRBD1, a call that lacks DNA to check it against. The CDR3 loop is CASSLNTALETQYF.